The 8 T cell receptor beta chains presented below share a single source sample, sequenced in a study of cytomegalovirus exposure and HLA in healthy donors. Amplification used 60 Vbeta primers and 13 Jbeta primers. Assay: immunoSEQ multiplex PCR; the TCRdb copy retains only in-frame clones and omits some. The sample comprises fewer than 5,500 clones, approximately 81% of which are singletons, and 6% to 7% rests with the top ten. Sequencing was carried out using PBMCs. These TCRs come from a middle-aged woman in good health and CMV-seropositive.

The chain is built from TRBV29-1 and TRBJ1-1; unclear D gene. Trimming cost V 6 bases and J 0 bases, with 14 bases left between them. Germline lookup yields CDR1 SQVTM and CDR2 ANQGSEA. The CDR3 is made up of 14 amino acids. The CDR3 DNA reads TGCAGCGTGAGAGCTTCGGGTGTGAACACTGAAGCTTTCTTT. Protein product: CSVRASGVNTEAFF. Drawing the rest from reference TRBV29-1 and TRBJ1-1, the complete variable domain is SAVISQKPSRDICQRGTSLTIQCQVDSQVTMMFWYRQQPGQSLTLIATANQGSEATYESGFVIDKFPISRPNLTFSTLTVSNMSPEDSSIYLCSVRASGVNTEAFFGQGTRLTVV.

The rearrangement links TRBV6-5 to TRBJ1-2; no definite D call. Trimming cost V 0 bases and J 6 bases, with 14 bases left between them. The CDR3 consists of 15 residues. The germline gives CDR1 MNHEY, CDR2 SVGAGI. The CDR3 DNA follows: TGTGCCAGCAGTTACTCGAGAGGAGGGTCTGATGGCTACACCTTC. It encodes CASSYSRGGSDGYTF.

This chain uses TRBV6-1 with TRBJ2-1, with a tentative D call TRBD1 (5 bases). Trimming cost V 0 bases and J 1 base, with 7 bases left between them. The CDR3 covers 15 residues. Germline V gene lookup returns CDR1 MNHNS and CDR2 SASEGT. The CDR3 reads CASSEAQGSYNEQFF. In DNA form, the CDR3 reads TGTGCCAGCAGTGAAGCGCAGGGATCCTACAATGAGCAGTTCTTC.

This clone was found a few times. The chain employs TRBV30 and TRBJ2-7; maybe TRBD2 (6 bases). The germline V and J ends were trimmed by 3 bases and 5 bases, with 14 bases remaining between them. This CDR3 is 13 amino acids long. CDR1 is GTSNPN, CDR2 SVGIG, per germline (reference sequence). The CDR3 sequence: CAWSGGVRDEQYF. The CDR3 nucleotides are TGTGCCTGGAGCGGAGGGGTACGTGACGAGCAGTACTTC.

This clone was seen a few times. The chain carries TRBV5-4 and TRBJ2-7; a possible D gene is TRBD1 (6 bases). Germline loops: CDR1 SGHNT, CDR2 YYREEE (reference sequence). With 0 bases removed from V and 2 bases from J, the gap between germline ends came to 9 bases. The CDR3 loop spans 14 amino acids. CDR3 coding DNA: TGTGCCAGCAGCTTGGGGGACACTCCCTACGAGCAGTACTTC. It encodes CASSLGDTPYEQYF.

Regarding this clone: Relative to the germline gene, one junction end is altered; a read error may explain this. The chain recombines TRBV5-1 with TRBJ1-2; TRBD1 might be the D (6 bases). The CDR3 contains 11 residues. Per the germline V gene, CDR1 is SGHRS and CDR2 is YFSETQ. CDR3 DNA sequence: TGCGCCAGCAGCTTGGCAGGGGACCCAAGCTTC. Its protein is CASSLAGDPSF.

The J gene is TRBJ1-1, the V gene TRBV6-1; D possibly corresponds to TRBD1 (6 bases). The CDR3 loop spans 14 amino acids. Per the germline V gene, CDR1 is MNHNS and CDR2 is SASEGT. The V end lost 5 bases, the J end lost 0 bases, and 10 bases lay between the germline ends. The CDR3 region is CASSRGGVNTEAFF. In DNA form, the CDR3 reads TGTGCCAGCAGTAGAGGGGGAGTGAACACTGAAGCTTTCTTT.

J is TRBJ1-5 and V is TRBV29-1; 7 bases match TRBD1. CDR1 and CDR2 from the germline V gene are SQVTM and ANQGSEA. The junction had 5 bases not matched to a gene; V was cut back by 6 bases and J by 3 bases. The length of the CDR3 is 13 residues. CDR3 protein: CSVATGPNQPQHF. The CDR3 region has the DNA TGCAGCGTCGCGACAGGGCCCAATCAGCCCCAGCATTTT.